The 5 T cell receptor beta chains in this list originate from one sample, sequenced in a study of blood T cells in healthy people across ages. Next came a second PCR, run for about 7 to 12 cycles, which used a sample-barcoded 5' primer along with a J-beta primer mix. TCRdb re-derived calls from the 5' RACE reads in MiXCR, one entry per CDR3 protein. The profile shows hundreds of thousands of distinct CDR3 sequences, 25% to 30% of them singletons. The sample consisted of blood. The receptors were gathered from an elderly woman in good health.

The gene calls are TRBV6-6 and TRBJ1-4; 7 bases agree with TRBD1. V was pared by 5 bases and J by 6 bases, with 3 bases of the junction left unmatched. The CDR3 totals 13 residues. Germline lookup yields CDR1 MNHNY and CDR2 SVGAGI (reference sequence). The CDR3, as DNA: TGTGCCAGCAGTCCGGGACAGTATGAAAAACTGTTTTTT. Its translation: CASSPGQYEKLFF.

This clonotype was seen repeatedly, ten times or more. The genes are TRBV5-4 and TRBJ2-1, with 15 bases identical to TRBD2. There are 17 residues in the CDR3. Germline lookup yields CDR1 SGHNT and CDR2 YYREEE (reference sequence). The J segment lost 6 bases and the V segment lost 1 base, leaving 5 bases of the junction unmatched. CDR3 bases: TGTGCCAGCAGCTTGTACGGACTAGCGGGGGGGCGCAATGAGCAGTTCTTC. It encodes CASSLYGLAGGRNEQFF.

The V gene is TRBV10-3, the J gene TRBJ1-2, with D hard to call. The CDR3 covers 14 residues. Trimming removed 3 bases from V and 5 bases from J, with 13 bases in between. Germline V lookup: CDR1 ENHRY, CDR2 SYGVKD. The CDR3 sequence is CAISEKAEKYGYTF. CDR3 nucleotide sequence: TGTGCCATCAGTGAAAAGGCCGAGAAGTATGGCTACACCTTC.

The chain recombines TRBV18 with TRBJ1-5; D may be TRBD1 (5 bases). Germline V gene lookup returns CDR1 KGHSH and CDR2 LQKENI. V was cut by 2 bases and J by 7 bases, with 12 bases left in between. The CDR3 contains 14 residues. The CDR3 nucleotides are TGTGCCAGCTCACCAATCCAGGGCGAGCAGCCCCAGCATTTT. This sequence encodes CASSPIQGEQPQHF.

Many counts were recorded for this clonotype. This chain links TRBV2 with TRBJ1-6, with TRBD1 as a possible D gene (5 bases). The germline V and J ends were trimmed by 4 bases and 7 bases, with 14 bases remaining between them. This CDR3 is 15 amino acids long. Per germline, CDR1 SNHLY and CDR2 FYNNEI. The CDR3: CASSAQRRGNSPLHF. The CDR3 DNA is TGTGCCAGCAGTGCACAGCGGAGGGGAAATTCACCCCTCCACTTT.